Listed below are T cell receptor beta chains from one sample, sequenced in a study of response to subunit inactivated influenza vaccine. TCRdb re-called the RT-PCR reads with MiXCR, one entry per CDR3 protein. This sample has about 170,000 distinct CDR3 sequences; about an eighth occur once, and the top ten carry about 29%. This sample was shared with a second study, whose subject was T cells expressing NK-cell markers.

Sample: CD8+ T cells sorted from PBMCs, taken 11 to 12 days after vaccination. The receptors here all came from a man aged 45 to 65 who received an inactivated influenza vaccine. The conserved cysteine and the conserved F or W are not part of the CDR3 here. Each record gives: clone size, J gene, V gene, CDR3 protein. Clone size is shown for a subset of rows, as once, few, many or a class of expanded clone.

NA	TRBJ2-2	TRBV6-1	ASTATSATTGELF
NA	TRBJ1-5	TRBV6-5	ASSYSMYEDTLARQPQH
few	TRBJ1-1	TRBV20-1	SGRGRGNTEAF
many	TRBJ1-1	TRBV4-1	ASSQDRQNTEAF
few	TRBJ2-1	TRBV28	ASTLQPYNEQF
many	TRBJ2-3	TRBV20-1	SAWDFDTDTQY
NA	TRBJ2-7	TRBV5-1	ASSPDGTSPYEQY
few	TRBJ2-7	TRBV20-1	SARPLGQGYEQY
NA	TRBJ2-1	TRBV7-9	ASSRSGTRMINEQF
NA	TRBJ2-7	TRBV20-1	SARGGGPYEQY
few	TRBJ1-2	TRBV20-1	SARGGTGQIRPDGYT
many	TRBJ2-1	TRBV7-2	ASSRSVRGGTYNEQF
few	TRBJ2-1	TRBV20-1	SARLGYSDNEQF
many	TRBJ1-2	TRBV7-8	ASSLVPGSVYGYT
few	TRBJ1-1	TRBV28	ASSLFLSNTEAF
few	TRBJ2-1	TRBV3-1	ASSQVADNEQF
few	TRBJ2-2	TRBV6-5	ASSFYSGGGELF
many	TRBJ1-2	TRBV7-2	ASSYDRGAEDGYT
NA	TRBJ2-1	TRBV12-3/TRBV12-4	ASSLLAGGHDEQF
NA	TRBJ1-5	TRBV15	ATSRVNQPQH
NA	TRBJ2-1	TRBV29-1	SVEEVRVIEQF
NA	TRBJ1-2	TRBV29-1	SAPGQGALGYT
NA	TRBJ2-7	TRBV28	ASSLWLGNSYEQY
NA	TRBJ1-1	TRBV9	ASSVARTGGTEAF
many	TRBJ2-1	TRBV7-9	ASSLSSQGVRYNEQF
NA	TRBJ1-3	TRBV4-2	ASSQGNRNTIY
few	TRBJ2-7	TRBV7-9	ASSLAGRIEQY
NA	TRBJ2-1	TRBV11-2	ASSSGTSGGGHYNEQF
once	TRBJ1-1	TRBV12-3/TRBV12-4	ASSRYLNTEAF
NA	TRBJ2-5	TRBV20-1	SAWDRVQETQY
NA	TRBJ2-7	TRBV6-2/TRBV6-3	ASNPGRPRY
many	TRBJ2-1	TRBV28	ASSLRARYYNEQF
NA	TRBJ2-7	TRBV6-2/TRBV6-3	ASSDPQYEQY
few	TRBJ2-6	TRBV5-6	ASSFYGSGANVLT
few	TRBJ2-3	TRBV20-1	SAKGFIPSTDTQY
NA	TRBJ2-7	TRBV4-3	ASSQDRMGGVEQY
many	TRBJ2-7	TRBV27	ASSLLVGREPAEQY
NA	TRBJ2-7	TRBV11-2	ASSLGMVGYEQY
NA	TRBJ2-1	TRBV9	ASRPLAGYNEQF
few	TRBJ2-1	TRBV20-1	SAREVGRLAGPYNEQF
NA	TRBJ1-2	TRBV15	ATSREATGVNGYT
NA	TRBJ2-3	TRBV20-1	SASYPGTTFRDTQY
NA	TRBJ2-7	TRBV9	ASSVGSGSSYEQY
few	TRBJ2-7	TRBV12-3/TRBV12-4	ASSIQGNEQY
few	TRBJ2-2	TRBV7-6	ASRFTGHDTGELF
few	TRBJ2-2	TRBV29-1	SVDGQGNTGELF
NA	TRBJ2-7	TRBV4-2	ASSQEGQYLYEQY
NA	TRBJ1-1	TRBV7-9	ASSLASHSMNTEAF
NA	TRBJ1-2	TRBV27	ASSLSRDSSFYGYT
many	TRBJ2-7	TRBV28	ASGPAGSYEQY
NA	TRBJ2-1	TRBV28	ASSPTVSSYNEQF
few	TRBJ2-7	TRBV11-2	ASSLGGPWEQY
many	TRBJ2-2	TRBV29-1	SVAVAAKAGELF
NA	TRBJ2-3	TRBV27	ASSPSGEGPLTDTQY
few	TRBJ2-3	TRBV7-2	ASSLLGGITTDTQY